The clone carrying this TCR beta chain showed up just a few times. Its matching antigen is unknown. Treatment specified: oral pan-JAK inhibitor, 5-10 mg twice daily. Sorting separated CD4+ and CD8+ T cells out of PBMCs. This record belongs to a study of CD8+ T cells in alopecia areata. The wider study: Tofacitinib was taken orally by treated patients, and the dose was 5 to 10 mg twice daily. The share of scalp area affected provided the severity score for treated patients.

Trimming cost V 3 bases and J 5 bases, with 8 bases left between them. This CDR3 is 13 amino acids long. CDR1 is LGHNA, CDR2 YNFKEQ, per germline. Overall study results and limits: Researchers report lesional scalp, most notably alopecia totalis/universalis, outstripped normal scalp in clonality.

RNA, once extracted, was reverse transcribed into cDNA for use as the sequencing template. Method: immunoSEQ multiplex PCR; TCRdb's copy keeps in-frame clones and lacks some. The sample has more than 200,000 clones; 55% to 70% are singletons. Sample: CD4+ T cells sorted from blood, taken at week 4, from a patient treated with tofacitinib. The sequence was collected from a human donor with alopecia areata. The rearrangement joins TRBV4-2 to TRBJ1-5, with D possibly being TRBD1 (5 bases). The CDR3 DNA sequence: TGTGCCAGCAGCCATGAACAGGATCAGCCCCAGCATTTT. It is translated as CASSHEQDQPQHF.